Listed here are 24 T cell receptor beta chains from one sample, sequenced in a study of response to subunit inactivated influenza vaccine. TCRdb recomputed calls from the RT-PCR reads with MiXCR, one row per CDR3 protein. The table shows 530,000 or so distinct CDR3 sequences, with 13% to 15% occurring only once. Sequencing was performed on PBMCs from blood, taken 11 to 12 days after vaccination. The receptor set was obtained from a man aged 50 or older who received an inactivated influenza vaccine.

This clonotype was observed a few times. In DNA form, the CDR3 reads TGTGCCAGCAGCCCGGACAGGGTGGGAGTTGGCACTGAAGCTTTCTTT. It specifies CASSPDRVGVGTEAFF. This chain joins TRBV7-2 and TRBJ1-1, with 8 bases lining up with TRBD1. J gave up 4 bases and V 5 bases, and 12 bases lay outside the gene matches. From germline, CDR1 is SGHTA and CDR2 FQGNSA. The CDR3 is 16 amino acids.

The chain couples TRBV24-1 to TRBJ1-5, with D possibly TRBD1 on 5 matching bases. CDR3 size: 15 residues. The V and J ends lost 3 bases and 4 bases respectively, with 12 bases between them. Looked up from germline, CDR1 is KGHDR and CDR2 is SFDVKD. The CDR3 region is CATSDRTGPNQPQHF. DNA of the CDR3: TGTGCCACCAGTGATCGGACGGGACCGAATCAGCCCCAGCATTTT.

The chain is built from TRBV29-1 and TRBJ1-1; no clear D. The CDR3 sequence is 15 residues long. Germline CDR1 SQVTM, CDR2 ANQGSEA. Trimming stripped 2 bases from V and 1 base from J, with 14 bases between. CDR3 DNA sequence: TGCAGCGTTGAACCAATGGACGGCTCGAACACTGAAGCTTTCTTT. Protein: CSVEPMDGSNTEAFF.

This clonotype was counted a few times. Here the CDR3 DNA reads TGTGCCACCAGCAGAGATGGAAGCACAGATACGCAGTATTTT. Its protein is CATSRDGSTDTQYF. The rearrangement joins TRBV15 to TRBJ2-3; D gene unclear. Trimming removed 0 bases from V and 0 bases from J, with 4 bases in between. This CDR3 contains 14 residues. Looked up from germline, CDR1 is LNHNV and CDR2 is YYDKDF (reference sequence).

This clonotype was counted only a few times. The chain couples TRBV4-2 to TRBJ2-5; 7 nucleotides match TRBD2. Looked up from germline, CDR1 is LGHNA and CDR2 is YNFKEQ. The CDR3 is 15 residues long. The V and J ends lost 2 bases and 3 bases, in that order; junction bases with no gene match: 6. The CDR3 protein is CASSQYPGREETQYF. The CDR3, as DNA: TGTGCCAGCAGCCAATACCCAGGGAGGGAAGAGACCCAGTACTTC.

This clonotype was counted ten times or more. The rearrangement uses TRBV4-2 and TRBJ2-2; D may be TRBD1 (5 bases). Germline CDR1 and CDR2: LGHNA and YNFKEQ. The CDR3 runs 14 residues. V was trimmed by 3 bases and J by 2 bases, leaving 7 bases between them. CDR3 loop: CASSHTGNTGELFF. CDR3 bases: TGTGCCAGCAGCCATACAGGAAACACCGGGGAGCTGTTTTTT.

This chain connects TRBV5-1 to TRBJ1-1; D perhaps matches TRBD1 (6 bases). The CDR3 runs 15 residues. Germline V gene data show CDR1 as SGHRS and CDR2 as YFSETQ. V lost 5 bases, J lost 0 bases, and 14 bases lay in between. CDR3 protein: CASREDSHMNTEAFF. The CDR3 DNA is TGCGCCAGCAGGGAGGACAGCCACATGAACACTGAAGCTTTCTTT.

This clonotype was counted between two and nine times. The CDR3 loop reads CASSQEGGGWKNIQYF. The CDR3 DNA sequence: TGTGCCAGCAGCCAAGAGGGGGGCGGTTGGAAAAACATTCAGTACTTC. The genes are TRBV3-1 and TRBJ2-4; D is possibly TRBD1 or TRBD2 (6 bases each). The CDR3 is 16 amino acids. Germline CDR1 and CDR2: LGHDT and YNNKEL (reference sequence). The germline V and J ends were trimmed by 0 bases and 4 bases, with 13 bases remaining between them.

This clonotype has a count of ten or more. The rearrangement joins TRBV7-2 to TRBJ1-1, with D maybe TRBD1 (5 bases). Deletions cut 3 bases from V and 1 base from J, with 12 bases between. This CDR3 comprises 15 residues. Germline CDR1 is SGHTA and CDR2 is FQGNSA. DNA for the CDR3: TGTGCCAGCAGCTTGGTGGGGGTGAGGAACACTGAAGCTTTCTTT. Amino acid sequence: CASSLVGVRNTEAFF. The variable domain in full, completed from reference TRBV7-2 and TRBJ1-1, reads GAGVSQSPSNKVTEKGKDVELRCDPISGHTALYWYRQSLGQGLEFLIYFQGNSAPDKSGLPSDRFSAERTGGSVSTLTIQRTQQEDSAVYLCASSLVGVRNTEAFFGQGTRLTVV.

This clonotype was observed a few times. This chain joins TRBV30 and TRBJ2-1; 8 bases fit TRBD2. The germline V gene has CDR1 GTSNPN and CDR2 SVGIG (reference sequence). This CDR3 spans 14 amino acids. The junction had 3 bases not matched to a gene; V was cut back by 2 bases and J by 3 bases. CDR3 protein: CAWSRLANYNEQFF. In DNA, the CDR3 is TGTGCCTGGAGTAGACTAGCGAACTACAATGAGCAGTTCTTC.

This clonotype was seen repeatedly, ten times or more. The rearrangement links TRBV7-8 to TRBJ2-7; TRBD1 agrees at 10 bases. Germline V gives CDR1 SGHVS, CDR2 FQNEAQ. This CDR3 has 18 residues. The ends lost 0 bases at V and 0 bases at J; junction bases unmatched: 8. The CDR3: CASSLAGFGTGVSYEQYF. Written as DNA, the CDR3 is TGTGCCAGCAGCTTAGCCGGATTTGGGACAGGGGTCTCCTACGAGCAGTACTTC.

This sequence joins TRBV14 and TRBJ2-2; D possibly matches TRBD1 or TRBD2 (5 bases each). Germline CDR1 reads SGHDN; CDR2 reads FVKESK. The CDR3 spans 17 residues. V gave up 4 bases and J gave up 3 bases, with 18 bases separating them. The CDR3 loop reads CASSPFTGTSYTGELFF. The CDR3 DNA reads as TGTGCCAGCAGCCCTTTCACCGGGACCTCCTACACCGGGGAGCTGTTTTTT.

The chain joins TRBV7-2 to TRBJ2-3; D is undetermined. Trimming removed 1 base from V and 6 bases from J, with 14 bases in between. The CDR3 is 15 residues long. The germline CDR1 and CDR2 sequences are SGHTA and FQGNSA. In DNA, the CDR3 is TGTGCCAGCAGCTTAGTTCCTAGTTGGTCCGATACGCAGTATTTT. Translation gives CASSLVPSWSDTQYF.

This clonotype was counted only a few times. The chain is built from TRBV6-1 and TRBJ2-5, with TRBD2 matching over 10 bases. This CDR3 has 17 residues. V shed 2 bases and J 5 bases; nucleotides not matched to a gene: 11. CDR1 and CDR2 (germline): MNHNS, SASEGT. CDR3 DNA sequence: TGTGCCAGCAGTGAATCCCTCGCTAGCGGGAGTGGGGAGACCCAGTACTTC. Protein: CASSESLASGSGETQYF.

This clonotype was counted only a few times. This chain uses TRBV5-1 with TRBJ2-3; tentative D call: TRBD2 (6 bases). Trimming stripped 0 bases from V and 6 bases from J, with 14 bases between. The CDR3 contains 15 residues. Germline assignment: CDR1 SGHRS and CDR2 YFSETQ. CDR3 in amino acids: CASSLASVGLDTQYF. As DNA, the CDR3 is TGCGCCAGCAGCTTGGCTAGCGTAGGATTGGATACGCAGTATTTT.

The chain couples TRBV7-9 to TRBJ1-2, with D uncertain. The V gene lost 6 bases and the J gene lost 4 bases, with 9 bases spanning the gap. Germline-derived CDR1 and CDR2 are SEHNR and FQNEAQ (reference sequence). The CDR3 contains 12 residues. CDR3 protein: CASRIGFYGYTF. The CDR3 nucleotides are TGTGCCAGCAGAATTGGTTTCTATGGCTACACCTTC. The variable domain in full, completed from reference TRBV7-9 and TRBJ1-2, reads DTGVSQNPRHKITKRGQNVTFRCDPISEHNRLYWYRQTLGQGPEFLTYFQNEAQLEKSRLLSDRFSAERPKGSFSTLEIQRTEQGDSAMYLCASRIGFYGYTFGSGTRLTVV.

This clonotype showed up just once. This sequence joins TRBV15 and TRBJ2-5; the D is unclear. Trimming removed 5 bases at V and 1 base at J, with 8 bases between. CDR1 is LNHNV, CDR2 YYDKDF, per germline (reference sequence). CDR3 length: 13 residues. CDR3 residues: CATSRRTQETQYF. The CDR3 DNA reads TGTGCCACCAGCCGCAGGACCCAAGAGACCCAGTACTTC.

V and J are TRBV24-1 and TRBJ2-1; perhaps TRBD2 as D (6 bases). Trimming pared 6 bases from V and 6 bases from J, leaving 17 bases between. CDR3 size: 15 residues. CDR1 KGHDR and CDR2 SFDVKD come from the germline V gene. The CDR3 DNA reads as TGTGCCACCAGTCAGAACCAGGCCGGGGGCAATGAGCAGTTCTTC. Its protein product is CATSQNQAGGNEQFF.

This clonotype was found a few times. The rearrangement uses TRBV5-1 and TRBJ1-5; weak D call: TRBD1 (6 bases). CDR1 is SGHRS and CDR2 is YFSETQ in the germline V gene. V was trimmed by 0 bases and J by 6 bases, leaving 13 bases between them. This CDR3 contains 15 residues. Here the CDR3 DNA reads TGCGCCAGCAGCTTGGATGGCGGGGGGCGTCAGCCCCAGCATTTT. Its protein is CASSLDGGGRQPQHF. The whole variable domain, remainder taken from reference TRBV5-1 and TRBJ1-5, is KAGVTQTPRYLIKTRGQQVTLSCSPISGHRSVSWYQQTPGQGLQFLFEYFSETQRNKGNFPGRFSGRQFSNSRSEMNVSTLELGDSALYLCASSLDGGGRQPQHFGDGTRLSIL.

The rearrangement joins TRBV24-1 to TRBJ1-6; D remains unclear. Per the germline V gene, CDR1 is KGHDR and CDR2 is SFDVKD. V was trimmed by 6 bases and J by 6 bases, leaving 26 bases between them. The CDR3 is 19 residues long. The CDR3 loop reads CATSNWEGVVYRGNSPLHF. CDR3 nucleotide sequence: TGTGCCACCAGTAACTGGGAGGGCGTCGTTTACCGGGGTAATTCACCCCTCCACTTT.

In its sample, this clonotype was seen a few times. CDR3 sequence: CASRGLAGRHKSTDTQYF. In DNA, the CDR3 is TGTGCCAGCAGGGGACTAGCGGGGAGACATAAAAGCACAGATACGCAGTATTTT. The chain joins TRBV27 to TRBJ2-3; 13 positions match TRBD2. This CDR3 is built from 18 residues. Germline V gene data show CDR1 as MNHEY and CDR2 as SMNVEV (reference sequence). Trimming took 6 bases from V and 0 from J; bases not matched to a gene: 9.

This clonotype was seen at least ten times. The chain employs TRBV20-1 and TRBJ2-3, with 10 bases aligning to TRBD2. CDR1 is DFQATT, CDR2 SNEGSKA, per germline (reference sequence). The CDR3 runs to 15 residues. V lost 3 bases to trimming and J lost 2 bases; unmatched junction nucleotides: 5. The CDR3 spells CSARAGLADTDTQYF. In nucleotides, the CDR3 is TGCAGTGCTAGGGCCGGACTAGCGGACACAGATACGCAGTATTTT.

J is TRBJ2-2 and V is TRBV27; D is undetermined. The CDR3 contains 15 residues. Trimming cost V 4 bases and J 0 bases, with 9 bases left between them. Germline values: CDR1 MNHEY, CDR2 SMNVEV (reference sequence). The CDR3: CASSWYGANTGELFF. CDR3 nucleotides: TGTGCCAGCAGTTGGTATGGCGCGAACACCGGGGAGCTGTTTTTT.

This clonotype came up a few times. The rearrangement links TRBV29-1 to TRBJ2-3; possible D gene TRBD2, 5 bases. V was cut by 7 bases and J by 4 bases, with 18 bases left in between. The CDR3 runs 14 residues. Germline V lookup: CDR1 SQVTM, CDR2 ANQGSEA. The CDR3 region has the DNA TGCAGCGCCGTTCCACGGGAATTGGCAGATACGCAGTATTTT. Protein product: CSAVPRELADTQYF.